This T cell receptor beta chain is from a study of Graves' ophthalmopathy and Graves' hyperthyroidism. CDR1 is SGHRS, CDR2 YFSETQ, per germline. This CDR3 has 14 amino acids. V was pared by 1 base and J by 4 bases, with 12 bases between. The authors amplified TCR beta CDR3 regions from RNA transcripts. First-round RT-PCR employed HTBI primers, with a second-round multiplex PCR after it. TCRdb analysed the multiplex PCR reads with MiXCR anew, one entry per CDR3 protein. The sample gives about 620,000 distinct CDR3 sequences, about a fifth of which show up once; more than 5.5% is in the top ten. The table lists this clonotype with many counts.

This clonotype was obtained from a woman younger than 30 with stable Graves' hyperthyroidism. Some clones in this sample may be carry-over from other donors' samples. Material for sequencing was peripheral blood. The genes are TRBV5-1 and TRBJ2-7; no clear D gene. Here the CDR3 reads CASSLSRDTYEQYF. The DNA for the CDR3 is TGCGCCAGCAGCTTGTCTAGGGATACTTACGAGCAGTACTTC.